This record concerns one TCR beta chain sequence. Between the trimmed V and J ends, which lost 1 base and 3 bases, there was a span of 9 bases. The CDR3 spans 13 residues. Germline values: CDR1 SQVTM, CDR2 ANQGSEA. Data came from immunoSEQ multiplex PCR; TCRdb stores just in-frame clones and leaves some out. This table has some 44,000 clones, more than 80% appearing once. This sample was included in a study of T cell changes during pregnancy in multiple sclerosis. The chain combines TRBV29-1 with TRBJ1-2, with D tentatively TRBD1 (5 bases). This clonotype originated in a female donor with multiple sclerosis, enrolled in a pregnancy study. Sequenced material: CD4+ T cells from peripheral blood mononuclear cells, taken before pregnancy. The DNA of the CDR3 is TGCAGCGTTGAAGGATCACAGGACTATGGCTACACCTTC. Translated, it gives CSVEGSQDYGYTF.